This TCR beta chain was sequenced in a study of T cells in Graves' hyperthyroidism and ophthalmopathy. Study-wide findings and caveats: Separation of ophthalmopathy from stable hyperthyroidism was achieved by a 13 V-J model.

The CDR3 regions of TCR beta were amplified from RNA transcripts. First-round RT-PCR with HTBI primers amplified the TCR CDR3 region. TCRdb re-analysed the multiplex PCR reads in MiXCR, keeping a single row per CDR3 protein. In the table there are roughly 380,000 distinct CDR3 sequences, approximately 13% of which are singletons. Concerning this clonotype itself: What it binds is not known.

The blood sample dates from first hyperthyroidism diagnosis, preceding any ophthalmopathy symptoms. CDR3 length: 14 residues. Germline lookup yields CDR1 SGHRS and CDR2 YFSETQ. Trimming left V 4 bases short and J 5 bases short, with 13 bases between. The chain has TRBV5-1 and TRBJ2-1; D may be TRBD1 (6 bases). The receptor comes from a man aged 30 to 39 with Graves' hyperthyroidism that later progressed to Graves' ophthalmopathy. The sample consisted of blood. The CDR3 reads CASSLLGANNEQFF. As DNA, the CDR3 is TGCGCCAGCAGCCTTTTGGGGGCAAACAATGAGCAGTTCTTC. The full variable domain, with the rest looked up from reference TRBV5-1 and TRBJ2-1, is KAGVTQTPRYLIKTRGQQVTLSCSPISGHRSVSWYQQTPGQGLQFLFEYFSETQRNKGNFPGRFSGRQFSNSRSEMNVSTLELGDSALYLCASSLLGANNEQFFGPGTRLTVL.